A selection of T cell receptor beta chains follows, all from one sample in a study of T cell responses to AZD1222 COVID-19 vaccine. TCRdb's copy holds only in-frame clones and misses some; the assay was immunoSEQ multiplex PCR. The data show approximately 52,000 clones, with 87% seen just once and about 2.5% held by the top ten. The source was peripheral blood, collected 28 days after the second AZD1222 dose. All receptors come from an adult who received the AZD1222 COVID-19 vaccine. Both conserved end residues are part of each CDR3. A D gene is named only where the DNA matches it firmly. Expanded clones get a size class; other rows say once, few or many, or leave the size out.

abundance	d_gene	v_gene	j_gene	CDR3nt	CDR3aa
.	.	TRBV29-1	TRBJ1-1	TGCAGCGCTGATAGGGGCACTGAAGCTTTCTTT	CSADRGTEAFF
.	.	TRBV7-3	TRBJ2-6	TGTGCCAGCAGCTCTAGAGGAAGCTCTGGGGCCAACGTCCTGACTTTC	CASSSRGSSGANVLTF
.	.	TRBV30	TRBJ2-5	TGTGCCTGCCTTTTACCCGGAACAGCAAAAGAGACCCAGTACTTC	CACLLPGTAKETQYF
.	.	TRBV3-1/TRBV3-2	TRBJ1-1	TGTGCCAGCAGCCAACAGGGAACAGCTTTCTTT	CASSQQGTAFF
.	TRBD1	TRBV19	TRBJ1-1	TGTGCCAGTAGGCTACAGGGGAGCCCTGAAGCTTTCTTT	CASRLQGSPEAFF
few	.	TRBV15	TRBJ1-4	TGTGCCACCAGCATCTCAGGTTTTGGGGGAGGTGAAAAACTGTTTTTT	CATSISGFGGGEKLFF
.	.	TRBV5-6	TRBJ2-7	TGTGCCAGCAGCTTGAAGGGTCTGAACGAGCAGTACTTC	CASSLKGLNEQYF
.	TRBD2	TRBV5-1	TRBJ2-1	TGCGCCAGCAGCTCTCAAGCGGGACGCCCGGGGAATGAGCAGTTCTTC	CASSSQAGRPGNEQFF
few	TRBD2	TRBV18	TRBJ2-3	TGTGCCAGCTCATTTAGCGGGAGCACAGATACGCAGTATTTT	CASSFSGSTDTQYF
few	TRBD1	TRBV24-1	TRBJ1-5	TGTGCCACCAGTGGCCCTCGACAGGGGAAATTGGGGAATCAGCCCCAGCATTTT	CATSGPRQGKLGNQPQHF
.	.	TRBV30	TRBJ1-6	TGTGCCTGGAGTGATGGACAGAATAATTCACCCCTCCACTTT	CAWSDGQNNSPLHF
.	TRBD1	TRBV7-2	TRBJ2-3	TGTGCCAGCGGACGTGACAGGGTCGCTGATACGCAGTATTTT	CASGRDRVADTQYF
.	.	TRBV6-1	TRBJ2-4	TGTGCCAGCAGTGAACAGACCAAAAACATTCAGTACTTC	CASSEQTKNIQYF
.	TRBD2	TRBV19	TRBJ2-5	TGTGCCAGTGCCGGGACTAGCGGGAGGACCCCCAAGACCCAGTACTTC	CASAGTSGRTPKTQYF
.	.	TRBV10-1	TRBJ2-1	TGCGCCAGCAGTGAGGGGTTGAGGGTCGAGCAGTTCTTC	CASSEGLRVEQFF
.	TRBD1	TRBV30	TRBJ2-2	TGTGCCTGGATCCGACGACAGGGGAACACCGGGGAGCTGTTTTTT	CAWIRRQGNTGELFF
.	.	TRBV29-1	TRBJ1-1	TGCAGCGTTCGGAACAGCCTGGGCACTGAAGCTTTCTTT	CSVRNSLGTEAFF
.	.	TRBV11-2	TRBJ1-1	TGTGCCAGCAGCTCAGGACTTGGGACTGAAGCTTTCTTT	CASSSGLGTEAFF
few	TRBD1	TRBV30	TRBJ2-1	TGTGCCTGGAGTGACTCGGACAGGGGCTCCTACAATGAGCAGTTCTTC	CAWSDSDRGSYNEQFF
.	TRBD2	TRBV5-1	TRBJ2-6	TGCGCCAGCAGCTTGGTGGTAGCGGGAGGGGCTGGGGCCAACGTCCTGACTTTC	CASSLVVAGGAGANVLTF
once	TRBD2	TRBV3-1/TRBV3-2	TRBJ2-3	TGTGCCAGCAGCCTAGCGGGCCGCACAGATACGCAGTATTTT	CASSLAGRTDTQYF
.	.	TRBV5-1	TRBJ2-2	TGCGCCAGCAGCTTCGGACTGCTTACCGGGGAGCTGTTTTTT	CASSFGLLTGELFF
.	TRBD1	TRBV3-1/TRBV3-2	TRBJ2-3	TGTGCCAGCAGCCCTCGGGACAGGGACACAGATACGCAGTATTTT	CASSPRDRDTDTQYF
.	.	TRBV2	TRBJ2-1	TGTGCCAGCAGTGAAGTAGGGGGGACACTCCACAATGAGCAGTTCTTC	CASSEVGGTLHNEQFF
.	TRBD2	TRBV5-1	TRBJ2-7	TGCGCCAGCAGCTTGGGACTAGCGGGTGACCTGTCCTACGAGCAGTACTTC	CASSLGLAGDLSYEQYF